Listed below are T cell receptor beta chains from one sample, sequenced in a study of technical replicates of blood from a handful of donors. This table comes from immunoSEQ multiplex PCR, and its TCRdb copy is limited to in-frame clones, with some not included. The repertoire includes approximately 100,000 clones, roughly 95% of them detected once, and less than 0.25% sits in the top ten. The sequenced sample consisted of T cells isolated from PBMCs. These receptors were taken from a human donor in good health. Both conserved end residues are part of each CDR3. A D gene is named only where the DNA matches it firmly. Not all rows give a size; the values are once, few, many and, for expanded clones, a class.

j_gene,abundance,v_gene,len,d_gene,CDR3aa,CDR3nt
TRBJ2-3,.,TRBV6-1,15,.,CASSERPEGADTQYF,TGTGCCAGCAGTGAACGCCCCGAGGGAGCAGATACGCAGTATTTT
TRBJ1-1,.,TRBV29-1,11,.,CSAELNTEAFF,TGCAGCGCGGAGCTGAACACTGAAGCTTTCTTT
TRBJ1-3,.,TRBV6-1,14,TRBD1,CASGRTGTGNTIYF,TGTGCCAGCGGAAGGACAGGGACTGGAAACACCATATATTTT
TRBJ1-1,.,TRBV19,16,TRBD1,CASSIVGTGRNTEAFF,TGTGCCAGTAGTATAGTTGGGACAGGGAGGAACACTGAAGCTTTCTTT
TRBJ2-3,.,TRBV18,16,.,CASSRDRKGNTDTQYF,TGTGCCAGCTCAAGAGACAGGAAAGGAAACACAGATACGCAGTATTTT
TRBJ2-7,.,TRBV4-1,14,.,CASSQGPVSYEQYF,TGCGCCAGCAGCCAAGGTCCTGTCTCCTACGAGCAGTACTTC
TRBJ2-1,.,TRBV15,17,.,CATSRGVKTLTYNEQFF,TGTGCCACCAGCCGCGGGGTGAAAACTTTAACCTACAATGAGCAGTTCTTC
TRBJ1-4,.,TRBV28,13,.,CASSRTVNEKLFF,TGTGCCAGCAGTCGGACAGTTAATGAAAAACTGTTTTTT
TRBJ1-3,.,TRBV27,16,.,CASSSRGGSYGNTIYF,TGTGCCAGCAGTTCCCGTGGAGGGTCTTATGGAAACACCATATATTTT
TRBJ2-1,once,TRBV29-1,15,TRBD1,CSVEGRDRVVNEQFF,TGCAGCGTTGAAGGGCGGGACAGGGTCGTCAATGAGCAGTTCTTC
TRBJ2-5,.,TRBV6-5,13,TRBD2,CASLAGGQETQYF,TGTGCCAGCTTAGCGGGGGGCCAAGAGACCCAGTACTTC
TRBJ1-2,.,TRBV7-8,14,TRBD1,CASSPDRGRPGYTF,TGTGCCAGCAGCCCAGACAGGGGGCGGCCCGGCTACACCTTC
TRBJ2-1,.,TRBV2,15,TRBD1,CASGYRGLSADEQFF,TGTGCCAGCGGCTACAGGGGGCTGTCTGCGGATGAGCAGTTCTTC
TRBJ2-1,.,TRBV11-3,13,.,CASSLANSNEQFF,TGTGCCAGCAGCTTAGCAAATAGCAATGAGCAGTTCTTC
TRBJ2-7,.,TRBV6-6,12,.,CASSYSSYEQYF,TGTGCCAGCAGTTACTCGAGTTACGAGCAGTACTTC
TRBJ2-3,.,TRBV5-6,18,TRBD2,CASSLLSGRTGATDTQYF,TGTGCCAGCAGCTTGTTAAGCGGGAGGACGGGAGCAACAGATACGCAGTATTTT
TRBJ2-3,.,TRBV5-1,19,TRBD2,CASSYGLAGGPWSTDTQYF,TGCGCCAGCAGCTATGGACTAGCGGGAGGGCCCTGGAGCACAGATACGCAGTATTTT
TRBJ2-1,.,TRBV6-4,15,TRBD2,CASSEGERESDEQFF,TGTGCCAGCAGTGAGGGAGAGCGGGAGAGCGATGAGCAGTTCTTC
TRBJ2-7,.,TRBV19,16,TRBD1,CASSTRPGTGPGEQYF,TGTGCCAGTAGTACGCGTCCCGGGACAGGCCCGGGGGAGCAGTACTTC
TRBJ1-5,.,TRBV7-8,14,.,CASSLESSNQPQHF,TGTGCCAGCAGCTTGGAGTCTAGCAATCAGCCCCAGCATTTT
TRBJ1-1,.,TRBV11-3,16,TRBD1,CASSFRGQGRRTEAFF,TGTGCCAGCAGCTTTCGGGGACAGGGGAGGCGCACTGAAGCTTTCTTT
TRBJ2-1,.,TRBV6-1,12,.,CASSGLAAEQFF,TGTGCCAGCAGTGGGCTAGCAGCTGAGCAGTTCTTC
TRBJ2-5,.,TRBV6-1,16,TRBD2,CASSEWTSGGQETQYF,TGTGCCAGCAGTGAATGGACTAGCGGGGGCCAAGAGACCCAGTACTTC
TRBJ2-1,.,TRBV28,15,.,CASNLRGTVGNEQFF,TGTGCCAGCAATCTCCGGGGGACAGTCGGCAATGAGCAGTTCTTC